This T cell receptor beta chain was recorded in a study of shared clonotypes between healthy human individuals. Study information: Each donor's CD4 naive and CD4 memory cells filled three plates apiece, CD8 naive two, and CD8 memory one.

Findings and limits, study-wide: Read depth was anticipated to influence clonotype sharing among donors. Since donors were few, the genetic and exposure-history diversity represented was limited.

As to this clone: Its antigen remains unidentified.

TCRdb's copy holds only in-frame clones and misses some; the assay was immunoSEQ multiplex PCR. This sample has a few million clones, with more than 85% found just once. The donors were adults (healthy and HIV-negative) with no recent acute infections or vaccinations. CDR1 and CDR2 from the germline V gene are MNHNY and SVGAGI (reference sequence). The J segment lost 3 bases and the V segment lost 4 bases, leaving 6 bases of the junction unmatched. CDR3 size: 15 residues. Sequencing used naive CD4+ T cells from PBMCs. Subset indicated: CD45RA+ positively selected. The rearrangement joins TRBV6-6 to TRBJ1-5, with 7 positions matching TRBD1. The clonotype comes from a young man in good health. Some clones in this sample may be carry-over from other donors' samples. The CDR3 region is CASSFTQGINQPQHF. Here the CDR3 DNA reads TGTGCCAGCAGTTTCACACAGGGGATCAATCAGCCCCAGCATTTT.